The text below deals with one T cell receptor (beta chain). Its specificity is not known. Regions amplified from RNA transcripts were the TCR beta CDR3 regions. HTBI primers were employed in a first-round RT-PCR of the TCR CDR3. TCRdb recomputed calls from the multiplex PCR reads with MiXCR, one row per CDR3 protein. The repertoire includes hundreds of thousands of distinct CDR3 sequences, roughly 15% of them detected once, and 9.5% to 15% sits in the top ten. These data belong to a study of T cells in Graves' hyperthyroidism and ophthalmopathy. Patients with ophthalmopathy all had a Clinical Activity Score of at least 3, a NOSPECS grade of at least 4 and duration under 3 months. Diagnosing involved the use of clinical symptoms, serum thyroxine and TRAb, thyroid ultrasound and orbital computed tomography. General study findings and limits: Most thyroid clonotypes with frequency above 0.001 were detected in blood.

Per the germline V gene, CDR1 is MGHRA and CDR2 is YSYEKL. The length of the CDR3 is 16 residues. Trimming removed 1 base from V and 8 bases from J, with 17 bases in between. This sequence joins TRBV4-1 and TRBJ1-4, with D possibly being TRBD1 (5 bases). Specimen: blood. The receptor comes from a woman between 45 and 60 years old with Graves' ophthalmopathy. The CDR3 spells CASSQVWGSFREKLFF. In nucleotides, the CDR3 is TGCGCCAGCAGCCAAGTTTGGGGGTCATTCAGAGAAAAACTGTTTTTT.